These 6 T cell receptor beta chains share one sample of origin, sequenced in a study of T cell responses to AZD1222 COVID-19 vaccine. Some clones are missing from TCRdb's copy, which holds only in-frame ones; the method was immunoSEQ multiplex PCR. The repertoire holds some 170,000 clones, about 89% seen once, with 1.7% in the top ten. The source material was peripheral blood, sampled 28 days after the second AZD1222 dose. These receptors were taken from an adult who received the AZD1222 COVID-19 vaccine.

The chain couples TRBV18 to TRBJ1-1; D not resolved. Trimming took off 2 bases at V and 0 bases at J, with 10 bases between the two ends. This CDR3 spans 15 amino acids. Germline V CDR1 and CDR2: KGHSH, LQKENI. CDR3 bases: TGTGCCAGCTCACCAAGGCAGGAGATGAACACTGAAGCTTTCTTT. Translating gives CASSPRQEMNTEAFF.

This clone was seen once. V is TRBV30 and J is TRBJ1-2; D call uncertain. The germline V gene has CDR1 GTSNPN and CDR2 SVGIG (reference sequence). This CDR3 comprises 13 residues. The V and J ends lost 2 bases and 4 bases respectively, with 11 bases between them. The CDR3 nucleotides read TGTGCCTGGAGTCCGACCGAGTTCTATGGCTACACCTTC. This encodes CAWSPTEFYGYTF.

This chain uses TRBV7-2 with TRBJ2-1, with D unclear. In germline, CDR1 is SGHTA, CDR2 FQGNSA. This CDR3 is built from 11 residues. The ends were cut back, 5 bases at V and 7 bases at J, with 6 bases in the middle. The CDR3 coding sequence is TGTGCCAGCAGCCCTCGAAATGAGCAGTTCTTC. Translated, it gives CASSPRNEQFF.

This chain joins TRBV7-6 and TRBJ2-3; TRBD1 aligns across 9 bases. Germline V gene data show CDR1 as SGHVS and CDR2 as FNYEAQ. This CDR3 is built from 16 residues. V lost 5 bases, J lost 3 bases, and 9 bases stayed unmatched. CDR3 in DNA: TGTGCCAGCAGCCCCCGGGACAGGGATGGAACAGATACGCAGTATTTT. Residues: CASSPRDRDGTDTQYF.

A single count supports this clone. The V and J genes are TRBV6-5 and TRBJ1-2; no firm D call. This CDR3 is 13 amino acids long. V was clipped by 0 bases and J by 10 bases, with 12 bases between them. Germline CDR1 MNHEY, CDR2 SVGAGI. CDR3 nucleotide sequence: TGTGCCAGCAGTTACTCGAGCCAGGTCGACTACACCTTC. As protein: CASSYSSQVDYTF.

This chain links TRBV30 with TRBJ1-5; TRBD1 matches at 11 bases. V shed 2 bases and J 5 bases; nucleotides not matched to a gene: 2. Per germline, CDR1 GTSNPN and CDR2 SVGIG (reference sequence). The CDR3 extends over 14 amino acids. CDR3 sequence (DNA): TGTGCCTGGAGTTGGGGACAGGGGGATCAGCCCCAGCATTTT. Translating gives CAWSWGQGDQPQHF.